This TCR beta chain comes out of a study of shared clonotypes between healthy human individuals. Study results and limitations: Approximately 5.1% was the fraction of naive CD4 clonotypes found shared across four donors.

Generated by immunoSEQ multiplex PCR, the TCRdb table keeps only in-frame clones and is missing some. This table has about 700,000 clones, around 67% appearing once. In the case of this clone: Its specificity is not known.

The CDR3 has 17 amino acids. The germline gives CDR1 MDHEN, CDR2 SYDVKM. The junction had 8 bases not matched to a gene; V was cut back by 6 bases and J by 4 bases. Sample: memory CD4+ T cells sorted from blood. Noted subset: CD45RA-negative fraction. The sequence was collected from a woman in her twenties or thirties in good health. V and J are TRBV28 and TRBJ2-3; TRBD2 matches 15 bases. The CDR3 protein is CASSTGTSGRWADTQYF. CDR3 nucleotide sequence: TGTGCCAGCAGCACCGGGACTAGCGGGAGGTGGGCAGATACGCAGTATTTT.